What follows describes a single T cell receptor beta chain. The CDR3 loop spans 14 amino acids. Trimming removed 5 bases at V and 1 base at J, with 11 bases between. The germline gives CDR1 MDHEN, CDR2 SYDVKM. The sample is drawn from a study of shared clonotypes between healthy human individuals. Here immunoSEQ multiplex PCR was the method, and the copy in TCRdb shows in-frame clones only, minus some. Of 2.3 million or so clones in the sample, approximately 93% were seen once. This clonotype was sampled from a man aged 18 to 29 in good health. Some clones in this sample may be carry-over from other donors' samples. The sample comprised naive CD4+ T cells from PBMCs. Stated subset: CD45RA+ positively selected. V gene TRBV28 combines with J gene TRBJ1-2, with a possible D match to TRBD1 (5 bases). The CDR3 nucleotides are TGTGCCAGCAGTGTCGGGACGTATAACTATGGCTACACCTTC. It translates to CASSVGTYNYGYTF.